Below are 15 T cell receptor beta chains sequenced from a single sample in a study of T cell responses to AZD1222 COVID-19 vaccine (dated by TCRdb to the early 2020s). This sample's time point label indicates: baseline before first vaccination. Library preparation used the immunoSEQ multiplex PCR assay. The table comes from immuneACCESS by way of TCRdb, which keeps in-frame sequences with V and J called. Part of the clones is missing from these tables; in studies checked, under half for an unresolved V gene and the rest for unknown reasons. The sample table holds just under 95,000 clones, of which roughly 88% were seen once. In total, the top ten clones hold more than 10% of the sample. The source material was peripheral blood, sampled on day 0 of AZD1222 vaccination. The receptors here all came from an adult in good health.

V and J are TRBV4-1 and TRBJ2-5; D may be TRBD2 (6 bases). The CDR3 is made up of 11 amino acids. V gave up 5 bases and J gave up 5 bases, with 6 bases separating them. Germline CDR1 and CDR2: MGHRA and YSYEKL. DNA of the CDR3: TGCGCCAGCAGCGGGGGGGAGACCCAGTACTTC. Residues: CASSGGETQYF.

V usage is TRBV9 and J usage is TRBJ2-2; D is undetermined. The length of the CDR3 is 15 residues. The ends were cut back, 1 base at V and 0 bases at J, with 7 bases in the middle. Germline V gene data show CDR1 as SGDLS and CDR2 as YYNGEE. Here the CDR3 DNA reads TGTGCCAGCAGCGTAACGGCGACGAACACCGGGGAGCTGTTTTTT. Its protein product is CASSVTATNTGELFF.

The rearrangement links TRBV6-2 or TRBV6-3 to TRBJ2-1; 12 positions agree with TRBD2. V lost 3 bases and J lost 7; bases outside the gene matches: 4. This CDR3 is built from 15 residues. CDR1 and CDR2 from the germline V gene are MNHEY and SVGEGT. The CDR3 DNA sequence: TGTGCCAGCAGTTATTACGGGACTAGCGGGAATGAGCAGTTCTTC. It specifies CASSYYGTSGNEQFF.

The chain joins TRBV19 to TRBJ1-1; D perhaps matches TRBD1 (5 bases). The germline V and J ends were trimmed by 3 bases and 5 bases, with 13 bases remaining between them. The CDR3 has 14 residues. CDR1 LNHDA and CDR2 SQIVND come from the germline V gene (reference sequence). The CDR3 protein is CASSIRTPGTEAFF. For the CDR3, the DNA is TGTGCCAGTAGTATCCGGACACCGGGAACTGAAGCTTTCTTT. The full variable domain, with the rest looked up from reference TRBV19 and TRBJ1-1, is DGGITQSPKYLFRKEGQNVTLSCEQNLNHDAMYWYRQDPGQGLRLIYYSQIVNDFQKGDIAEGYSVSREKKESFPLTVTSAQKNPTAFYLCASSIRTPGTEAFFGQGTRLTVV.

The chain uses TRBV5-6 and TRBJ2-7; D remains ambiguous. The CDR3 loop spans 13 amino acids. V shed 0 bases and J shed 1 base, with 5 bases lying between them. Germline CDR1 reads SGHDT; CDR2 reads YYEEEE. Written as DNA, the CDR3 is TGTGCCAGCAGCTTGGTCCAGTCCTACGAGCAGTACTTC. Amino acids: CASSLVQSYEQYF.

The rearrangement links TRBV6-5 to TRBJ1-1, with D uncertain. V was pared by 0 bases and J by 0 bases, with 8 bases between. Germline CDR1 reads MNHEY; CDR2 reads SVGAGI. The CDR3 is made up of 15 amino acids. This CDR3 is CASSYSRELNTEAFF. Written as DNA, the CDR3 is TGTGCCAGCAGTTACTCCCGAGAGCTGAACACTGAAGCTTTCTTT.

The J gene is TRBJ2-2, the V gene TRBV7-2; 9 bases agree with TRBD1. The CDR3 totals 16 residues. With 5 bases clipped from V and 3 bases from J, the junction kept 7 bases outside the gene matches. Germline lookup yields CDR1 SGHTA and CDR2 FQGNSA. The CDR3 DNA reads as TGTGCCAGCAGCCACAGGGGGCTAAGGGACACCGGGGAGCTGTTTTTT. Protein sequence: CASSHRGLRDTGELFF.

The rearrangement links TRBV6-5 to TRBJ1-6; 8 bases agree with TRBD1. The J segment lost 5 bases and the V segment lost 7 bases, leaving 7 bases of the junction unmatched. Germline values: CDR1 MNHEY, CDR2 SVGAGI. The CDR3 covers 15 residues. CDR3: CASKSTGGDNSPLHF. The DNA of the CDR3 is TGTGCCAGCAAATCCACAGGGGGTGATAATTCACCCCTCCACTTT.

The CDR3 coding sequence is TGTGCCAGCAGCTTAGTGGTTGGATCTGGAAACACCATATATTTT. Protein sequence: CASSLVVGSGNTIYF. V gene TRBV7-8 combines with J gene TRBJ1-3; the D is unclear. Trimming took 1 base from V and 1 from J, leaving 8 bases between them. The CDR3 runs 15 residues. Germline V gene lookup returns CDR1 SGHVS and CDR2 FQNEAQ.

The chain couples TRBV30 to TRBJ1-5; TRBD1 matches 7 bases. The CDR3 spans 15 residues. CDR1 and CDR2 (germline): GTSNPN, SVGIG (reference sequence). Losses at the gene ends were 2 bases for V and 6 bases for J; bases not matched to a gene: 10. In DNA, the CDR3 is TGTGCCTGGAGTCCAGAGGGGGCAAGTCGTCAGCCCCAGCATTTT. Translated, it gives CAWSPEGASRQPQHF.

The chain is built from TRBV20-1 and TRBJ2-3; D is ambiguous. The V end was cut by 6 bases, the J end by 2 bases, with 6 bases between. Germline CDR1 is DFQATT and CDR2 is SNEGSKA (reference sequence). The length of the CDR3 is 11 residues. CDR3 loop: CSAESTDTQYF. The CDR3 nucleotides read TGCAGTGCCGAGTCCACAGATACGCAGTATTTT.

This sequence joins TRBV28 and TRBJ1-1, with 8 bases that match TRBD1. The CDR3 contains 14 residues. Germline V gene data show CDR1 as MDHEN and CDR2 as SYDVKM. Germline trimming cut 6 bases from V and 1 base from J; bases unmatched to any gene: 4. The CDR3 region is CASSLGQGNTEAFF. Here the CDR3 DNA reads TGTGCCAGCAGCTTAGGACAGGGGAACACTGAAGCTTTCTTT.

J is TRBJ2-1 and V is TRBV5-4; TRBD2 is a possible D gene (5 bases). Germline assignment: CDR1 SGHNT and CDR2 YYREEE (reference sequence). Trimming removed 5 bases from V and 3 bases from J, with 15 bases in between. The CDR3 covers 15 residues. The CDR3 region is CASSQRGSNYNEQFF. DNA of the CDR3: TGTGCCAGCAGTCAACGGGGTTCCAACTACAATGAGCAGTTCTTC.

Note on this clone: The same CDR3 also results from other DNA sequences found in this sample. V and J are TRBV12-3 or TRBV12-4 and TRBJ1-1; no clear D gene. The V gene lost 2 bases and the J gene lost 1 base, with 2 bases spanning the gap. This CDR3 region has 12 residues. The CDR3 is CASSLRNTEAFF. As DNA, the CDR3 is TGTGCCAGCAGTTTAAGGAACACTGAAGCTTTCTTT.

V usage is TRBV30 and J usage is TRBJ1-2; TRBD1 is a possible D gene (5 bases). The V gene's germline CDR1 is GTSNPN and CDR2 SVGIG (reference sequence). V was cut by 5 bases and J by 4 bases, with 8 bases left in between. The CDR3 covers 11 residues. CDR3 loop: CAWGHIYGYTF. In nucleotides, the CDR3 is TGTGCCTGGGGACACATCTATGGCTACACCTTC.